This T cell receptor (beta chain) emerged from a study of cytomegalovirus exposure and HLA in healthy donors (dated by TCRdb to the late 2010s). For context, the study as a whole: An earlier analysis of approximately 590 of the donors reported approximately 270 Gb of sequence data and more than 90 million unique TCR beta sequences from 150 million to 200 million T cells. The aim of the study was to test whether cataloging public T cell receptors could identify signatures of past pathogen exposure. HLA typing included class I and class II loci at four-digit resolution. Among over 350 genotyped donors of the cohort, an average of approximately 230,000 unique TCR beta nucleotide sequences were sequenced per donor, roughly a sixth of them non-productive. All discovery cohort repertoires had been generated on a single sequencing platform. The number of typed donors differed by locus: about 620-630 for A, B, C, DRB1 and DQB1; about 520 for DQA1; 600 to 610 for DPA1; and 400 to 480 for DPB1. Of the 300 to 500 genotyped donors, 81% were placed in the genetic ancestry cluster associated with self-reported Caucasian donors. The later analysis used no new phenotypic data to find candidate immune exposures, relying instead on TCR beta sequences and their occurrence across donors. In a later genetic analysis, genome-wide SNP genotypes for about 65% of the roughly 700 donors were used, and that subset was treated as a discovery cohort. Roughly 5 DR-DQ haplotypes were treated as single units for association and clustering because of strong linkage in the cohort. To predict cytomegalovirus infection status, the study combined high-throughput TCR immunosequencing, statistical association of individual TCRs with disease status, and machine learning. A separate validation cohort of about 110 different subjects was used in addition to the approximately 670-subject first cohort. The T cell repertoires of 666 subjects were profiled by immunosequencing and related to cytomegalovirus serostatus. In a later analysis, previously published TCR beta repertoires from 550 to 700 donors were re-analyzed and high-resolution HLA genotyping was added so that TCR occurrence patterns could be studied. Donor age, sex, ethnicity and CMV serostatus were compiled alongside the repertoire data. An early release covering around 630 HLA-typed donors comprised approximately 300 gigabases of sequencing data and about 90 million unique TCR sequences. An earlier analysis of several hundred of the donors applied high-throughput TCR beta sequencing to assess whether each TCR beta V gene segment acted as functional or pseudogenic.

The receptor library was made with the immunoSEQ multiplex PCR assay. A mixture of 60 forward primers for TCR Vbeta segments and 13 reverse primers for TCR Jbeta segments was used in the multiplex PCR. The CDR3 region of rearranged TCR beta genes was amplified from genomic DNA by a multiplex PCR assay. Amplified TCR beta libraries were sequenced as 87-base-pair reads on the Illumina HiSeq System. In the original analysis: Across the 670 or so repertoires, a later analysis counted tens of millions of unique TCR beta chains, 9 million to 14 million of which were shared by at least two donors. To remove PCR and sequencing errors, raw reads were error-corrected and collapsed into unique sequences using a nearest-neighbor algorithm that merged closely related sequences. V, D and J gene segments were assigned by aligning CDR3 sequences to IMGT reference sequences. For a sequence to be retained, a match of at least six nucleotides to both a V gene segment and a J gene segment was required. A rearrangement was called productive if the CDR3 had no stop codons and remained in frame with V and J, and every other rearrangement was called non-productive. CDR3 was defined by IMGT convention, running from the second conserved V-encoded cysteine to the conserved J-encoded phenylalanine. Sequences without an unambiguous match to a single V gene segment were excluded from the earlier analysis of approximately 600 of the donors. An earlier analysis of 500 to 700 of the donors classified V segments as functional when productive rearrangements were above 56.7% and as segregating when the standard deviation between donors was above 5%. To diagnose cytomegalovirus status from the catalog of TCR beta chain sequences, a statistical classification framework was built. A later analysis assigned V and J genes by comparing TCR nucleotide sequences with IMGT/GENE-DB human TR gene sequences. A later analysis assigned CDR3 sequences and most-parsimonious VDJ recombination scenarios with the TCRdist pipeline. A later analysis defined each TCR beta chain by its CDR3 amino acid sequence plus V-gene family, and excluded reads lacking a unique V-gene family. In a later analysis, around 650 highly shared, low-generation-probability nucleotide sequences were removed to address suspected cross-contamination and a sequencing artifact. For each public chain, a later analysis derived a clonal expansion index from normalized ranks of inferred template counts within each repertoire. In a later analysis, generation probabilities were computed using a VDJ recombination model fitted to out-of-frame rearrangements, and the results were checked against IGoR. In a later analysis, hypergeometric tests were used to score TCR-TCR, TCR-HLA and TCR-CMV co-occurrence, with a repertoire-size bias correction applied to TCR pairs. False discovery rates were estimated in a later analysis by permuting HLA or CMV assignments 20 times. A later analysis grouped co-occurring TCRs with DBSCAN, adding TCRdist sequence similarity when clustering within HLA-allele-positive subsets. Repertoires with fewer than 30,000 or more than 120,000 public chains were left out of co-occurrence clustering, as were four to six repertoires with anomalous nucleotide sharing. Not all clones reach the TCRdb copy of this immuneACCESS table, which keeps in-frame sequences only. Checked studies attribute under half of the gap to unresolved V genes and leave the rest unexplained. For V, J and clone size, that table is used; D and trimming come from the DNA. In this sample the table shows 220,000 or so clones, approximately 68% of which occur a single time. 1.5% to 2% of the sample goes to the ten largest clones.

The paper's findings and limits, for the study overall: The 87-base-pair reads could not distinguish some IMGT-functional V segments, including TRBV6-2 and TRBV6-3, so those segments were excluded. In a later analysis, TCR association rates were found to vary across HLA loci, with the most associated TCRs seen for DRB1 alleles and the fewest for HLA-C alleles. An association between a missense DCLRE1C variant and V-gene and J-gene trimming of TCR beta chains was found in a later genetic analysis and replicated in an independent cohort. Because HLA typing was unavailable for some donors at each locus, only the typed subset was used in association tests. Three of the identified cytomegalovirus-associated TCR beta chains were confirmed in vitro to be specific for cytomegalovirus antigens. Sequencing depth was assumed to be roughly uniform across donors in the presence/absence analyses, though that assumption may not hold. This cohort had only TCR beta chains sequenced, and the lack of alpha or paired-chain data limited which features could be detected. A cluster of highly shared sequence variants was judged likely to represent a technical artifact of the sequencing pipeline. Compared with equally common non-associated chains, HLA-associated TCR beta chains in a later analysis were more clonally expanded and had lower generation probabilities. A later genetic analysis reported fewer N-insertions in productive TCRs among donors in an Asian-associated ancestry cluster than the roughly 720-donor mean. In an earlier analysis of several hundred of the donors, most TCR beta V segments were observed in productive rearrangements about 87% or about 30% of the time, broadly matching IMGT annotations. Immune exposure information for the cohort was limited to CMV serostatus. In the study, some 160 TCR beta chains were listed as associated with cytomegalovirus. Because counts were too low, 15 or so rarely observed V segments, including chromosome 9 orphons, were excluded from the earlier analysis of 587 of the donors. Linkage disequilibrium might explain the correlated functional status among segregating V segments, but an unknown experimental factor could not be ruled out. The authors suggested that the approach could potentially be generalized to other disease states and immunological phenotypes. A later analysis reported that several top co-occurrence clusters appeared linked to parvovirus B19, influenza, CMV and Epstein-Barr virus. Most CMV-associated TCR beta chains appeared to be HLA-restricted in a later analysis, and the HLA associations seemed to be driven largely by CMV exposure. A further reported finding was that TCR beta sequences accurately predicted the HLA-A and HLA-B alleles for most subjects in the first cohort. Most TCR sequences were observed very rarely across donors, whereas some public TCRs were present in many individuals. Specific HLA alleles were associated with 15,000 to 20,000 TCR beta sequences at a false discovery rate of 0.05 in a later analysis. Strong co-occurrence of HLA alleles, especially DR and DQ, made assigning TCR associations to individual alleles difficult. Cytomegalovirus status was reported to be diagnosed by the classifier with high specificity and sensitivity in both the original and validation cohorts.

Details on this clone: Its recognized antigen is unknown. Qualities for individual bases were not recorded, and no much larger clone is one base off.

The CDR3 contains 15 residues, cysteine and phenylalanine counted. The read is trimmed to its CDR3 DNA, 45 bases read in frame from base 1. Trimmed from V: 4 bases; trimmed from J: 0 bases; junction bases lacking a gene match: 3. CDR1 is given as WSHSY and CDR2 as SAAADI, both from the germline V gene. The cohort comprised 550 to 700 healthy bone marrow donors. All cohort members were sampled while nominally healthy, although unrecorded immune exposures were likely present. The donor was CMV seronegative and belonged to the group of 352 seronegative cohort members. A peripheral blood sample was collected from each donor, and TCR beta sequencing was performed on peripheral blood mononuclear cells. Genomic DNA extraction from the blood cell samples was performed with the Qiagen DNeasy Blood Extraction Kit.

Sequencing was performed on PBMCs. The sequence came from a woman aged 30 to 39 in good health and CMV-seronegative. This chain joins TRBV10-2 to TRBJ2-7, with TRBD2 matching 10 junction bases. The DNA is as follows: TGCGCCAGCAGTGGAGGACTAGCGGTCTCCTACGAGCAGTACTTC. Its protein reads: CASSGGLAVSYEQYF.